A single sample is the source of the 2 T cell receptor beta chains below, sequenced in a study of beta chain features in type 1 diabetes. Isolated RNA was reverse transcribed in full, so expressed TCRB transcripts were sequenced. Sequencing was performed with immunoSEQ multiplex PCR; in TCRdb, only in-frame clones are kept and a portion is missing. The sample shows 430,000 or so clones, approximately 10% of them seen only once. Material for sequencing was naive CD4+ T cells from blood. Receptors originate from a woman aged 18-29 years in good health.

This clone was seen more than once but under ten times. The chain carries TRBV23-1 and TRBJ1-3; 7 positions agree with TRBD1. TRBV23-1 is an ORF, and what it does is uncertain. The CDR3 runs 19 residues. With V trimmed by 3 bases and J by 0 bases, 14 bases remained unmatched. CDR3 sequence reads: CASSHRHPGQRISGNTIYF. CDR3 nucleotide sequence: TGCGCCAGCAGTCACCGACACCCGGGACAGCGTATCTCTGGAAACACCATATATTTT.

This clone showed up just a few times. Different DNA sequences within this sample yield the same CDR3. The rearrangement links TRBV7-2 to TRBJ2-1; no clear D gene. Trimming removed 1 base at V and 4 bases at J, with 5 bases between. The CDR3 extends over 13 amino acids. Looked up from germline, CDR1 is SGHTA and CDR2 is FQGNSA. CDR3 loop: CASSLDTYNEQFF. The CDR3 nucleotides are TGTGCCAGCAGCTTAGATACATACAATGAGCAGTTCTTC. The full variable domain, with the rest looked up from reference TRBV7-2 and TRBJ2-1, is GAGVSQSPSNKVTEKGKDVELRCDPISGHTALYWYRQSLGQGLEFLIYFQGNSAPDKSGLPSDRFSAERTGGSVSTLTIQRTQQEDSAVYLCASSLDTYNEQFFGPGTRLTVL.